A selection of T cell receptor beta chains follows, all from one sample in a study of blood T cell repertoires in COVID-19. TCRdb's copy holds only in-frame clones and misses some; the assay was immunoSEQ multiplex PCR. This sample carries some 330,000 clones, about 87% of them seen once, and the ten largest clones take about 5%. The sequencing input was PBMCs or T cells enriched from blood (not recorded which). These receptors were obtained from a man aged 25-45 years who had recovered from COVID-19. Each CDR3 is given with its conserved first and last residue. Fields, in order: D gene, V gene, J gene, clone size, CDR3 DNA, CDR3 protein. D genes are given only for firm matches. Clone size appears in some rows only: once, few, many, or a class for an expanded clone.

D gene: .
V gene: TRBV3-1/TRBV3-2
J gene: TRBJ1-6
clone size: .
CDR3 DNA: TGTGCCAGCAGCCAAACAGGGTGGAATTCACCCCTCCACTTT
CDR3 protein: CASSQTGWNSPLHF

D gene: .
V gene: TRBV9
J gene: TRBJ1-1
clone size: .
CDR3 DNA: TGTGCCAGCAGCCTACAGGGTAGCACTGAAGCTTTCTTT
CDR3 protein: CASSLQGSTEAFF

D gene: .
V gene: TRBV2
J gene: TRBJ2-7
clone size: .
CDR3 DNA: TGTGCCAGCTTTTTCCAGGCCGCCTACGAGCAGTACTTC
CDR3 protein: CASFFQAAYEQYF

D gene: .
V gene: TRBV11-2
J gene: TRBJ1-3
clone size: .
CDR3 DNA: TGTGCCAGCAAGAGAGGGGGATCTGGAAACACCATATATTTT
CDR3 protein: CASKRGGSGNTIYF

D gene: .
V gene: TRBV25-1
J gene: TRBJ2-5
clone size: .
CDR3 DNA: TGTGCCAGCAGTGAATGGGTTGAGGGAGGCGAGACCCAGTACTTC
CDR3 protein: CASSEWVEGGETQYF

D gene: .
V gene: TRBV3-1/TRBV3-2
J gene: TRBJ2-6
clone size: once
CDR3 DNA: TGTGCCAGCAGCCCCGGGAGTCGGGAACCTGGGGCCAACGTCCTGACTTTC
CDR3 protein: CASSPGSREPGANVLTF

D gene: TRBD2
V gene: TRBV2
J gene: TRBJ2-5
clone size: .
CDR3 DNA: TGTGCCAGCAGTGAATTTACTAGCGGGGGCCCACAAGAGACCCAGTACTTC
CDR3 protein: CASSEFTSGGPQETQYF

D gene: TRBD1
V gene: TRBV3-1/TRBV3-2
J gene: TRBJ1-6
clone size: few
CDR3 DNA: TGTGCCAGCAGCCCCCGCGACAGGGTTTCACCCCTCCACTTT
CDR3 protein: CASSPRDRVSPLHF

D gene: TRBD1
V gene: TRBV5-1
J gene: TRBJ2-1
clone size: .
CDR3 DNA: TGCGCCAGCAGCCGAGGGCGCGGACAGGGAGGTGACAATGAGCAGTTCTTC
CDR3 protein: CASSRGRGQGGDNEQFF

D gene: .
V gene: TRBV21-1
J gene: TRBJ2-3
clone size: .
CDR3 DNA: TGTGCCAGCAGCACAACTAGCGGGGGCACAGATACGCAGTATTTT
CDR3 protein: CASSTTSGGTDTQYF

D gene: .
V gene: TRBV9
J gene: TRBJ1-1
clone size: .
CDR3 DNA: TGTGCCAGCAGCCCCCCACAGGGACTGAACACTGAAGCTTTCTTT
CDR3 protein: CASSPPQGLNTEAFF

D gene: TRBD1
V gene: TRBV4-2
J gene: TRBJ1-6
clone size: .
CDR3 DNA: TGTGCCAGCAGCCAAGAGGATGTGGGACAGGGGTACTCACCCCTCCACTTT
CDR3 protein: CASSQEDVGQGYSPLHF

D gene: TRBD2
V gene: TRBV28
J gene: TRBJ2-5
clone size: .
CDR3 DNA: TGTGCCATTTCCGCCGGGGGGGCGGAGACCCAGTACTTC
CDR3 protein: CAISAGGAETQYF

D gene: .
V gene: TRBV21-1
J gene: TRBJ1-1
clone size: .
CDR3 DNA: TGTGCCAGCAGCATTGTAACTGTTAAAAATCGGGACACTGAAGCTTTCTTT
CDR3 protein: CASSIVTVKNRDTEAFF

D gene: TRBD2
V gene: TRBV11-3
J gene: TRBJ2-5
clone size: .
CDR3 DNA: TGTGCCAGCAGCTTAGGACTAGCGGAAGAGACCCAGTACTTC
CDR3 protein: CASSLGLAEETQYF

D gene: TRBD1
V gene: TRBV7-8
J gene: TRBJ1-2
clone size: once
CDR3 DNA: TGTGCCAGCAGCTTACGGTCACAGGGGCAAGGCTACACCTTC
CDR3 protein: CASSLRSQGQGYTF

D gene: .
V gene: TRBV24-1
J gene: TRBJ2-1
clone size: once
CDR3 DNA: TGTGCCACCAGTGATTTCAGACAACTCGGACTGCAGTTCTTC
CDR3 protein: CATSDFRQLGLQFF

D gene: TRBD1
V gene: TRBV30
J gene: TRBJ2-6
clone size: .
CDR3 DNA: TGTGCCCTAGGGACAGGGGGGGCTAACGTCCTGACTTTC
CDR3 protein: CALGTGGANVLTF

D gene: .
V gene: TRBV13
J gene: TRBJ1-1
clone size: .
CDR3 DNA: TGTGCCAGCAGCTTACAGGGGACGCCCACTGAAGCTTTCTTT
CDR3 protein: CASSLQGTPTEAFF

D gene: TRBD2
V gene: TRBV7-2
J gene: TRBJ2-5
clone size: .
CDR3 DNA: TGTGCCAGCAGCTCTGGACTAGCGGGGGGGAAGACCCAGTACTTC
CDR3 protein: CASSSGLAGGKTQYF

D gene: .
V gene: TRBV5-1
J gene: TRBJ2-1
clone size: .
CDR3 DNA: TGCGCCAGCAGCTCCGAGGGTCCTGAGGGCGAGCAGTTCTTC
CDR3 protein: CASSSEGPEGEQFF

D gene: .
V gene: TRBV11-2
J gene: TRBJ2-7
clone size: .
CDR3 DNA: TGTGCCAGCAGCTCGACCGGGAGCAGGGACGAGCAGTACTTC
CDR3 protein: CASSSTGSRDEQYF

D gene: TRBD1
V gene: TRBV6-2/TRBV6-3
J gene: TRBJ1-2
clone size: once
CDR3 DNA: TGTGCCAGCAGTACCTGGACAGGGCGGTACGGCTACACCTTC
CDR3 protein: CASSTWTGRYGYTF

D gene: .
V gene: TRBV19
J gene: TRBJ2-3
clone size: .
CDR3 DNA: TGTGCCAGTAGTATAGCCCGGACAGCAGGGACAGATACGCAGTATTTT
CDR3 protein: CASSIARTAGTDTQYF

D gene: .
V gene: TRBV5-1
J gene: TRBJ2-5
clone size: .
CDR3 DNA: TGCGCCAGCAGCTTTGTTAGCGGCCAAGAGACCCAGTACTTC
CDR3 protein: CASSFVSGQETQYF

D gene: TRBD2
V gene: TRBV11-2
J gene: TRBJ2-3
clone size: .
CDR3 DNA: TGTGCCAGCAGCACCCGGACTAGTCGAATGACAGATACGCAGTATTTT
CDR3 protein: CASSTRTSRMTDTQYF

D gene: .
V gene: TRBV4-1
J gene: TRBJ1-4
clone size: once
CDR3 DNA: TGCGCCAGCAGCCCATCCGGGGTAAGGTTTGGACTGTTTTTT
CDR3 protein: CASSPSGVRFGLFF

D gene: .
V gene: TRBV12-3/TRBV12-4
J gene: TRBJ2-7
clone size: .
CDR3 DNA: TGTGCCAGCACCCCCCCGGGCTCCTACGAGCAGTACTTC
CDR3 protein: CASTPPGSYEQYF

D gene: TRBD1
V gene: TRBV15
J gene: TRBJ1-1
clone size: .
CDR3 DNA: TGTGCCACCAGCAGCGGGACAGGGAACACTGAAGCTTTCTTT
CDR3 protein: CATSSGTGNTEAFF

D gene: .
V gene: TRBV28
J gene: TRBJ2-7
clone size: .
CDR3 DNA: TGTGCCAGCAGTACCCCGGCAGGGACCTACGAGCAGTACTTC
CDR3 protein: CASSTPAGTYEQYF

D gene: .
V gene: TRBV11-2
J gene: TRBJ2-7
clone size: .
CDR3 DNA: TGTGCCAACCGGACAGGAGGGCCGGCGCAGTACTTC
CDR3 protein: CANRTGGPAQYF

D gene: .
V gene: TRBV7-2
J gene: TRBJ1-5
clone size: once
CDR3 DNA: TGTGCCAGCAGCTTAGATGGGGGCAGGGCTGGGCAGCCCCAGCATTTT
CDR3 protein: CASSLDGGRAGQPQHF

D gene: .
V gene: TRBV15
J gene: TRBJ2-1
clone size: .
CDR3 DNA: TGTGCCACCAGCAGGACCGACAGCTACAATGAGCAGTTCTTC
CDR3 protein: CATSRTDSYNEQFF

D gene: TRBD1
V gene: TRBV5-1
J gene: TRBJ1-5
clone size: .
CDR3 DNA: TGCGCCAGCAGCTTAACAGGGGGTCAGGATCAGCCCCAGCATTTT
CDR3 protein: CASSLTGGQDQPQHF

D gene: .
V gene: TRBV5-1
J gene: TRBJ2-7
clone size: .
CDR3 DNA: TGCGCCAGCAGCTCGGACAGCTACGAGCAGTACTTC
CDR3 protein: CASSSDSYEQYF

D gene: .
V gene: TRBV6-5
J gene: TRBJ1-6
clone size: .
CDR3 DNA: TGTGCCAGCCGCCAGGGAACTAATTCACCCCTCCACTTT
CDR3 protein: CASRQGTNSPLHF

D gene: TRBD1
V gene: TRBV19
J gene: TRBJ1-2
clone size: few
CDR3 DNA: TGTGCCAGTAGTATTGGGACAGGGGGATATGGCTACACCTTC
CDR3 protein: CASSIGTGGYGYTF

D gene: .
V gene: TRBV7-3
J gene: TRBJ2-1
clone size: once
CDR3 DNA: TGTGCCAGCAGCCGACCCCCCGCGGGGGAGCAGTTCTTC
CDR3 protein: CASSRPPAGEQFF

D gene: .
V gene: TRBV18
J gene: TRBJ1-4
clone size: .
CDR3 DNA: TGTGCCAGCTCACGTCCTGGTAGTGAAAAACTGTTTTTT
CDR3 protein: CASSRPGSEKLFF

D gene: .
V gene: TRBV6-2/TRBV6-3
J gene: TRBJ1-2
clone size: .
CDR3 DNA: TGTGCCAGCAGTTACGTGACAGGTGGGGGCTACACCTTC
CDR3 protein: CASSYVTGGGYTF

D gene: .
V gene: TRBV5-4
J gene: TRBJ1-2
clone size: .
CDR3 DNA: TGTGCCAGCAGCCGCGAAGACCCAGGGGCGAGTGGCTACACCTTC
CDR3 protein: CASSREDPGASGYTF

D gene: .
V gene: TRBV12-3/TRBV12-4
J gene: TRBJ2-1
clone size: once
CDR3 DNA: TGTGCCAGCAGTCCCCCTTACTACAATGAGCAGTTCTTC
CDR3 protein: CASSPPYYNEQFF

D gene: .
V gene: TRBV5-4
J gene: TRBJ2-7
clone size: .
CDR3 DNA: TGTGCCAGCAGCTACCTCGTGAACAGCTACGAGCAGTACTTC
CDR3 protein: CASSYLVNSYEQYF

D gene: TRBD1
V gene: TRBV7-6
J gene: TRBJ2-2
clone size: .
CDR3 DNA: TGTGCCAGCAGCTCGACAGGGTATCTGGACGGGGAGCTGTTTTTT
CDR3 protein: CASSSTGYLDGELFF

D gene: TRBD2
V gene: TRBV14
J gene: TRBJ2-6
clone size: .
CDR3 DNA: TGTGCCAGCAGCACTATACAGGCGGGGGCTGGGGCCAACGTCCTGACTTTC
CDR3 protein: CASSTIQAGAGANVLTF

D gene: TRBD1
V gene: TRBV2
J gene: TRBJ1-2
clone size: .
CDR3 DNA: TGTGCCAGCAGGGTTACAGGGGGGGCGAGGGGCTACACCTTC
CDR3 protein: CASRVTGGARGYTF

D gene: .
V gene: TRBV28
J gene: TRBJ2-7
clone size: .
CDR3 DNA: TGTGCCAGCAGCCCCCTGGCGGGGGCCTCCTACGAGCAGTACTTC
CDR3 protein: CASSPLAGASYEQYF

D gene: TRBD1
V gene: TRBV15
J gene: TRBJ2-7
clone size: .
CDR3 DNA: TGTGCCACCAGCAGTGAGACAGGGGGCGGAGGGCAGTACTTC
CDR3 protein: CATSSETGGGGQYF